This record looks at one T cell receptor (beta chain) sequence and its context. All enrollees were about 18 to 95 years old and from about two dozen US areas. Participant reports of clinical history set cohort assignment. The data were taken from a study of blood T cell repertoires in COVID-19. The V gene lost 2 bases and the J gene lost 1 base, with 11 bases spanning the gap. CDR1 is SNHLY and CDR2 is FYNNEI in the germline V gene. The CDR3 is 15 amino acids. In the original workflow: Amplification of reference gene primers provided the estimated nucleated cell counts. TCRdb's table, derived via immunoSEQ multiplex PCR, lists solely in-frame clones and lacks some. V, J and clone size are those of that table, while D and trimming were read from the DNA. The sample carries over 400,000 clones, more than 85% recorded once.

Sequencing was carried out using PBMCs or T cells enriched from blood (not recorded which). The clonotype comes from a woman aged 55-70 years who had recovered from COVID-19. The J gene is TRBJ1-1, the V gene TRBV2, with D uncertain. DNA for the CDR3: TGTGCCAGCAGTGAATCGGGGTTACCGAACACTGAAGCTTTCTTT. This sequence encodes CASSESGLPNTEAFF.